What follows are 10 T cell receptor beta chains derived from one specimen sequenced in a study of Tregs in tolerant kidney transplant recipients. Method: immunoSEQ multiplex PCR; TCRdb's copy keeps in-frame clones and lacks some. The data hold tens of thousands of clones, with 75% to 95% observed a single time. The sample was Tregs from blood. Receptors originate from a human donor in good health.

The chain employs TRBV5-4 and TRBJ2-5; no clear D. Germline lookup yields CDR1 SGHNT and CDR2 YYREEE (reference sequence). CDR3 length: 15 residues. Trimming stripped 3 bases from V and 4 bases from J, with 16 bases between. CDR3 in DNA: TGTGCCAGCAGCTCTGCTTTGGAGCAGAGAGAGACCCAGTACTTC. This sequence encodes CASSSALEQRETQYF.

J is TRBJ1-5 and V is TRBV19; no clear D gene. Germline V gene data show CDR1 as LNHDA and CDR2 as SQIVND (reference sequence). Trimming took 2 bases from V and 1 from J, leaving 12 bases between them. CDR3 length: 16 residues. CDR3 region: CASSIRAGASNQPQHF. Written as DNA, the CDR3 is TGTGCCAGTAGTATACGGGCGGGCGCGAGCAATCAGCCCCAGCATTTT.

The J gene is TRBJ1-2, the V gene TRBV15; D is unresolved. Trimming shortened V by 1 base and J by 3 bases, and 9 bases separated the two germline ends. The CDR3 contains 14 residues. The germline gives CDR1 LNHNV, CDR2 YYDKDF (reference sequence). The CDR3 sequence: CATSRGLGDYGYTF. The DNA for the CDR3 is TGTGCCACCAGCAGAGGATTAGGAGACTATGGCTACACCTTC.

The J gene is TRBJ2-3, the V gene TRBV5-4, with D tentatively TRBD1 or TRBD2 (5 bases each). The CDR3 runs to 13 residues. V was cut by 0 bases and J by 6 bases, with 8 bases left in between. Germline CDR1 reads SGHNT; CDR2 reads YYREEE (reference sequence). This chain's CDR3 is CASSLGWDDTQYF. CDR3 nucleotide sequence: TGTGCCAGCAGCTTGGGGTGGGACGATACGCAGTATTTT. Combining the CDR3 with reference TRBV5-4 and TRBJ2-3 gives the whole variable domain ETGVTQSPTHLIKTRGQQVTLRCSSQSGHNTVSWYQQALGQGPQFIFQYYREEENGRGNFPPRFSGLQFPNYSSELNVNALELDDSALYLCASSLGWDDTQYFGPGTRLTVL.

The chain carries TRBV5-1 and TRBJ2-3; D is undetermined. Germline V gene data show CDR1 as SGHRS and CDR2 as YFSETQ. V lost 0 bases to trimming and J lost 0 bases, with 8 bases between them. There are 15 residues in the CDR3. The CDR3 sequence: CASSLGQTSTDTQYF. CDR3 DNA: TGCGCCAGCAGCTTGGGCCAGACTAGCACAGATACGCAGTATTTT.

The J gene is TRBJ2-5, the V gene TRBV6-5; the match to TRBD2 covers 10 bases. V shed 6 bases, J shed 9 bases, and the junction held 13 bases outside the gene matches. This CDR3 has 15 residues. Per germline, CDR1 MNHEY and CDR2 SVGAGI. CDR3 nucleotide sequence: TGTGCCAGCAGCCGAGAGCTAGCGGGAGCGGTGGCCCAGTACTTC. This sequence encodes CASSRELAGAVAQYF.

This chain connects TRBV2 to TRBJ2-7; the D gene is possibly TRBD1 (5 bases). In germline, CDR1 is SNHLY, CDR2 FYNNEI. V lost 0 bases and J 4 bases, leaving 13 bases between the germline ends. The CDR3 extends over 15 amino acids. CDR3 sequence: CASSEAQGPGYEQYF. In nucleotides, the CDR3 is TGTGCCAGCAGTGAAGCGCAGGGTCCTGGGTACGAGCAGTACTTC.

DNA of the CDR3: TGTGCCAGTTTGCAGCTCGGGACACAGAATGAAAAACTGTTTTTT. Its translation: CASLQLGTQNEKLFF. This rearrangement joins TRBV19 to TRBJ1-4, with D maybe TRBD1 (6 bases). V lost 8 bases and J lost 5, with 18 bases in between. Germline-derived CDR1 and CDR2 are LNHDA and SQIVND (reference sequence). CDR3 length: 15 residues. The variable domain in full, with the rest retrieved from reference TRBV19 and TRBJ1-4, is DGGITQSPKYLFRKEGQNVTLSCEQNLNHDAMYWYRQDPGQGLRLIYYSQIVNDFQKGDIAEGYSVSREKKESFPLTVTSAQKNPTAFYLCASLQLGTQNEKLFFGSGTQLSVL.

The chain links TRBV18 to TRBJ1-2, with no clear D. CDR3 size: 13 residues. V was cut by 3 bases and J by 5 bases, with 10 bases left in between. Germline V gene lookup returns CDR1 KGHSH and CDR2 LQKENI. In DNA form, the CDR3 reads TGTGCCAGCTCACCGGCTGGGGATTATGGCTACACCTTC. Protein product: CASSPAGDYGYTF.

The chain is built from TRBV6-5 and TRBJ1-5; maybe TRBD1 (6 bases). This CDR3 is 13 amino acids long. V was trimmed by 7 bases and J by 6 bases, leaving 13 bases between them. CDR1 and CDR2 (germline): MNHEY, SVGAGI. This CDR3 reads CASTGGLGQPQHF. Written as DNA, the CDR3 is TGTGCCAGCACGGGGGGGCTAGGTCAGCCCCAGCATTTT.